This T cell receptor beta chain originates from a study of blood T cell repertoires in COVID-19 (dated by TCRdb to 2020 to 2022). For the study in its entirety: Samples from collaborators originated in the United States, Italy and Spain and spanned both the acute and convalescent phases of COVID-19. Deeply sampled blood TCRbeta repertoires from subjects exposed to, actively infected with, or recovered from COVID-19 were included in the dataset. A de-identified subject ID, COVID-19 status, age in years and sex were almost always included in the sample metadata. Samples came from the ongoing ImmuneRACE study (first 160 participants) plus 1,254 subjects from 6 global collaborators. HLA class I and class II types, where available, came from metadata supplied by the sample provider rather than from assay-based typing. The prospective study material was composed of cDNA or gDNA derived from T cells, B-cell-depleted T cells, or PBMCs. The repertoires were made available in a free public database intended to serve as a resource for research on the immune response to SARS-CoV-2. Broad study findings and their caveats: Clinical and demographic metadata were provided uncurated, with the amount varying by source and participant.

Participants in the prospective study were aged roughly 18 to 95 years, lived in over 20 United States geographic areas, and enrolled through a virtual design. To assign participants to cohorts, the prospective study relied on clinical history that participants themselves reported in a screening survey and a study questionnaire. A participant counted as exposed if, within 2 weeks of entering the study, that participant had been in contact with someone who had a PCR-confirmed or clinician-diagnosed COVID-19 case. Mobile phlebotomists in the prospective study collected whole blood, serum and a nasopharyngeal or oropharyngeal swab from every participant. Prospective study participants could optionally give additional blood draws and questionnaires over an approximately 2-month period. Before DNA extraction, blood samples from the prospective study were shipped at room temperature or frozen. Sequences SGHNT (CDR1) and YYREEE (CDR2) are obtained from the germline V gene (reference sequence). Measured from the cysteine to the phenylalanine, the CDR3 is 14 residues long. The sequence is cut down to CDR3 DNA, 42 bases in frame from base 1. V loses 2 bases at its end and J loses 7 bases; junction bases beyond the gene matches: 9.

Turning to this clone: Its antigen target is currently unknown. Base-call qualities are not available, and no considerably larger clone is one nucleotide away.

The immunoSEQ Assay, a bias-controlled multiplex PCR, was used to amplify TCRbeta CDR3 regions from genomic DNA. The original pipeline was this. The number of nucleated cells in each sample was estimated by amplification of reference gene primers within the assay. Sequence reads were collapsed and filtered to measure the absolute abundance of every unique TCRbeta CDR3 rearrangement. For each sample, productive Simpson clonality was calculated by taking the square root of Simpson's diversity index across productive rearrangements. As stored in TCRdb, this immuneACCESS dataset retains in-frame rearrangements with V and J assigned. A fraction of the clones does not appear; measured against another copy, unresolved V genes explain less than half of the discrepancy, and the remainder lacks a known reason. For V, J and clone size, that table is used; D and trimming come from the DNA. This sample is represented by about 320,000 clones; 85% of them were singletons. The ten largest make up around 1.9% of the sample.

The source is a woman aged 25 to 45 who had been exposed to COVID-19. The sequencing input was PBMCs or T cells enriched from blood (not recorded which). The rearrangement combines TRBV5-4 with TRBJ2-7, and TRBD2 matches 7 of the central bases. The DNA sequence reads TGTGCCAGCAGCTTTAACGGGAGGATGCGTGAGCAGTACTTC. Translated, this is CASSFNGRMREQYF.